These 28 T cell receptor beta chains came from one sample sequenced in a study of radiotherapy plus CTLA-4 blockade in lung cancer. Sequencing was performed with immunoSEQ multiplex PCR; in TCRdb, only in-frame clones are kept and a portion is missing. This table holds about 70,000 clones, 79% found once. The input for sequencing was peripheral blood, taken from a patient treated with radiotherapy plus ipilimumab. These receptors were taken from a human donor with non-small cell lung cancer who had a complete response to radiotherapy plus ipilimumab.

The CDR3 nucleotides read TGTGCCAGCAGCTCCGGGACAGACACCGGGGAGCTGTTTTTT. Protein product: CASSSGTDTGELFF. The rearrangement uses TRBV7-9 and TRBJ2-2; TRBD1 aligns across 7 bases. CDR1 and CDR2 from the germline V gene are SEHNR and FQNEAQ (reference sequence). V lost 4 bases and J lost 3; bases outside the gene matches: 2. The CDR3 runs 14 residues.

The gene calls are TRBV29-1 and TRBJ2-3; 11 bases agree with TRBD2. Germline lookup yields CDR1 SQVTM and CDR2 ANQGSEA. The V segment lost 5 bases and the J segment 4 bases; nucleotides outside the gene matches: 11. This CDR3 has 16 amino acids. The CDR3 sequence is CSVLKMTSGEADTQYF. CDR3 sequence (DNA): TGCAGCGTTCTAAAAATGACTAGCGGGGAGGCAGATACGCAGTATTTT.

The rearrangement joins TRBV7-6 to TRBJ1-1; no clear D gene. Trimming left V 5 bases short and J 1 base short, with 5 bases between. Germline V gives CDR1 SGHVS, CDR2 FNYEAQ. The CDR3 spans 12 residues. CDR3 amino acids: CASSHGNTEAFF. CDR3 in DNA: TGTGCCAGCAGCCATGGGAACACTGAAGCTTTCTTT.

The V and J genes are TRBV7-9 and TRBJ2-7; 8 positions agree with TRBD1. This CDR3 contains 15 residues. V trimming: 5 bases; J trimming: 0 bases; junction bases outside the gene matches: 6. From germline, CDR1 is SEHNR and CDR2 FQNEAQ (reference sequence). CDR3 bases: TGTGCCAGCAGCCCGGGACAGGTCAGCTCCTACGAGCAGTACTTC. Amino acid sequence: CASSPGQVSSYEQYF.

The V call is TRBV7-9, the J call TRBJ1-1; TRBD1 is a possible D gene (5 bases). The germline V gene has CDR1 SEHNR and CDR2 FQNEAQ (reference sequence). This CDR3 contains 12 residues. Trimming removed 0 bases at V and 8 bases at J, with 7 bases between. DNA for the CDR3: TGTGCCAGCAGCTTAGCGCGGGGGGAAGCTTTCTTT. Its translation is CASSLARGEAFF.

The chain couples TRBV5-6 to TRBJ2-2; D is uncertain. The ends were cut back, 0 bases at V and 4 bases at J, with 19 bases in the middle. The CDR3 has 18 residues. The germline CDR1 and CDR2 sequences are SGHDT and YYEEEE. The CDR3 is CASSLGLLGRRTTGELFF. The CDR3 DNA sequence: TGTGCCAGCAGCTTGGGATTGTTGGGTCGTCGGACCACCGGGGAGCTGTTTTTT.

The CDR3: CASSLGLLGSRTDTQYF. CDR3 coding DNA: TGTGCCAGCAGCTTAGGTTTATTGGGATCTAGAACAGATACGCAGTATTTT. The chain uses TRBV7-8 and TRBJ2-3; D remains ambiguous. CDR1 is SGHVS, CDR2 FQNEAQ, per germline. The V and J ends lost 1 base and 3 bases respectively, with 17 bases between them. This CDR3 comprises 17 residues. Using reference TRBV7-8 and TRBJ2-3 for the parts outside the CDR3, the full variable domain is GAGVSQSPRYKVAKRGQDVALRCDPISGHVSLFWYQQALGQGPEFLTYFQNEAQLDKSGLPSDRFFAERPEGSVSTLKIQRTQQEDSAVYLCASSLGLLGSRTDTQYFGPGTRLTVL.

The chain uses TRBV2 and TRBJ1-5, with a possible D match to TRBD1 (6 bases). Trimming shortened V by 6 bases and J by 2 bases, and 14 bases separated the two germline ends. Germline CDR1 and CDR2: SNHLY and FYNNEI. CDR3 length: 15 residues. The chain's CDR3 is CASRRTVSGNQPQHF. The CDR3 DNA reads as TGTGCCAGCAGAAGGACAGTCAGTGGCAATCAGCCCCAGCATTTT.

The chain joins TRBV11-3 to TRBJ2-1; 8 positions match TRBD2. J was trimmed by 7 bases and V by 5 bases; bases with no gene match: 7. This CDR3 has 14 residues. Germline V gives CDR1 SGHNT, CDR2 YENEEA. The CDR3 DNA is TGTGCCAGCAGCCTAGCACGGGAGGGTAATGAGCAGTTCTTC. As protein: CASSLAREGNEQFF.

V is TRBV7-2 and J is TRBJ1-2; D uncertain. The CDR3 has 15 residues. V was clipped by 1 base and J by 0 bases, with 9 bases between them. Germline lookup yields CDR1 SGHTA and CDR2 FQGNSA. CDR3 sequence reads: CASSLEGNANYGYTF. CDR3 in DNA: TGTGCCAGCAGCTTAGAAGGGAACGCTAACTATGGCTACACCTTC.

CDR3 amino acids: CASRADREDTEAFF. CDR3 nucleotide sequence: TGTGCCAGCAGGGCCGACAGGGAGGACACTGAAGCTTTCTTT. This chain links TRBV2 with TRBJ1-1; TRBD1 agrees at 7 bases. The germline gives CDR1 SNHLY, CDR2 FYNNEI. CDR3 length: 14 residues. V lost 6 bases to trimming and J lost 3 bases; unmatched junction nucleotides: 7.

The CDR3: CASSLARQISYEQYF. The CDR3 DNA is TGTGCCAGCAGCTTAGCGCGGCAGATCTCCTACGAGCAGTACTTC. The chain employs TRBV7-8 and TRBJ2-7; D not resolved. The CDR3 runs to 15 residues. Germline CDR1 SGHVS, CDR2 FQNEAQ. V lost 0 bases to trimming and J lost 0 bases, with 9 bases between them.

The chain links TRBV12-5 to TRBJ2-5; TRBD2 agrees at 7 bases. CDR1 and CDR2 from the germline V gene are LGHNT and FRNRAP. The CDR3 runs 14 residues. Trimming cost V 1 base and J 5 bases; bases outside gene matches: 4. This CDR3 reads CASGLGTSAETQYF. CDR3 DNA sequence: TGTGCTAGTGGTTTGGGTACTAGCGCGGAGACCCAGTACTTC.

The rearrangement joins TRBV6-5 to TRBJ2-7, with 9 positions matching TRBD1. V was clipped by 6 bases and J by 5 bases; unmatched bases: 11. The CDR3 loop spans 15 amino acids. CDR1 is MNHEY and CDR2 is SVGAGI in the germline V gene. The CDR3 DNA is TGTGCCAGCAGCCCCAGATGGACAGGGGACCACGAGCAGTACTTC. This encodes CASSPRWTGDHEQYF.

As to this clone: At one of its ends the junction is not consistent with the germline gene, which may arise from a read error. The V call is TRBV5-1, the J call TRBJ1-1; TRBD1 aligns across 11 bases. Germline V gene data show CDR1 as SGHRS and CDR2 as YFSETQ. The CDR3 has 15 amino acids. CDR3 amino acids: CASSPGDRGNAEAFF. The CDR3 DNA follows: TGCGCCAGCAGCCCAGGGGACAGGGGGAACGCTGAAGCTTTCTTT.

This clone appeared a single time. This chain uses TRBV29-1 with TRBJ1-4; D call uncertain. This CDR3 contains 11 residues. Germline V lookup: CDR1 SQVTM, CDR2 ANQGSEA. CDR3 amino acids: CTVATNEKLFF. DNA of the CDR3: TGCACGGTAGCAACTAATGAAAAACTGTTTTTT.

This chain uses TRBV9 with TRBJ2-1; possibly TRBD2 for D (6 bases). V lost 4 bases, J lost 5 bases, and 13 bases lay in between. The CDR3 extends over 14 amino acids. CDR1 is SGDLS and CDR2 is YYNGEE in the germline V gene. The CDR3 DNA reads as TGTGCCAGCAGCCCCTGGGACTCGCACAATGAGCAGTTCTTC. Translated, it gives CASSPWDSHNEQFF.

The CDR3 protein is CASSLDSRLAAHEQFF. The CDR3 DNA reads TGTGCCAGCAGCTTAGATTCGCGACTAGCGGCTCATGAGCAGTTCTTC. The rearrangement links TRBV7-6 to TRBJ2-1, with 9 bases identical to TRBD2. CDR1 and CDR2 (germline): SGHVS, FNYEAQ. This CDR3 has 16 residues. V was clipped by 1 base and J by 8 bases; unmatched bases: 9.

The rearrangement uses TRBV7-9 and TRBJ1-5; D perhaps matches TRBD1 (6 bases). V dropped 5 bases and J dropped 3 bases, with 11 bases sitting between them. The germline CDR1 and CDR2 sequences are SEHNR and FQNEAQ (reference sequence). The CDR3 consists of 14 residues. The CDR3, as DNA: TGTGCCAGCAGCACGGACAGAAACAATCAGCCCCAGCATTTT. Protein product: CASSTDRNNQPQHF. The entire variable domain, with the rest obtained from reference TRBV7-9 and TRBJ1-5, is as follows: DTGVSQNPRHKITKRGQNVTFRCDPISEHNRLYWYRQTLGQGPEFLTYFQNEAQLEKSRLLSDRFSAERPKGSFSTLEIQRTEQGDSAMYLCASSTDRNNQPQHFGDGTRLSIL.

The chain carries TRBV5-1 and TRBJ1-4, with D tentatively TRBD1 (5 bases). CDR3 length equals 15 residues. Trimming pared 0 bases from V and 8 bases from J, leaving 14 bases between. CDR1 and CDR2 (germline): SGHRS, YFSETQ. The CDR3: CASSLGVGPEEKLFF. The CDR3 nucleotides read TGCGCCAGCAGCTTGGGGGTGGGGCCGGAGGAAAAACTGTTTTTT.

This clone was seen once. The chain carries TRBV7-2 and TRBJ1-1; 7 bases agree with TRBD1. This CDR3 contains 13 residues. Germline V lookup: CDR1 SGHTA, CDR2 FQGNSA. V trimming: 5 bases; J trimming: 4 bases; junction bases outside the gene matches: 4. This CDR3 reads CASSLQGGTEAFF. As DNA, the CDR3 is TGTGCCAGCAGCCTCCAGGGGGGCACTGAAGCTTTCTTT.

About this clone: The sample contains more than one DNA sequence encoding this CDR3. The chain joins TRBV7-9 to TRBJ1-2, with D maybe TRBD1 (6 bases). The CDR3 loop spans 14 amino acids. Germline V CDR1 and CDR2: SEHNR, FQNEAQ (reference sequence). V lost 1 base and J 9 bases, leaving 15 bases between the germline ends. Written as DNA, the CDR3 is TGTGCCAGCAGCTTAGTTGGACAGTCCCTGAGCTACACCTTC. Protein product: CASSLVGQSLSYTF.

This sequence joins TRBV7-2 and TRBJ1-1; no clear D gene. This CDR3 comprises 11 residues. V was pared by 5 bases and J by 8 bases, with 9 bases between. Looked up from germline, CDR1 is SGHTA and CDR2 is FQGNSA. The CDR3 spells CASSQAFEAFF. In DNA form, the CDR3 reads TGTGCCAGCAGCCAGGCCTTCGAAGCTTTCTTT. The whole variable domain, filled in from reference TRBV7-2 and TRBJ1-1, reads GAGVSQSPSNKVTEKGKDVELRCDPISGHTALYWYRQSLGQGLEFLIYFQGNSAPDKSGLPSDRFSAERTGGSVSTLTIQRTQQEDSAVYLCASSQAFEAFFGQGTRLTVV.

The CDR3 DNA reads TGTGCCAGCAGCGGAACGGCCGGGGTTTTGGGTCAGCCCCAGCATTTT. This codes for CASSGTAGVLGQPQHF. V and J are TRBV7-9 and TRBJ1-5; D not resolved. Germline V gene lookup returns CDR1 SEHNR and CDR2 FQNEAQ (reference sequence). V was shortened by 5 bases and J by 6 bases, with 20 bases between the two germline ends. The CDR3 loop spans 16 amino acids.

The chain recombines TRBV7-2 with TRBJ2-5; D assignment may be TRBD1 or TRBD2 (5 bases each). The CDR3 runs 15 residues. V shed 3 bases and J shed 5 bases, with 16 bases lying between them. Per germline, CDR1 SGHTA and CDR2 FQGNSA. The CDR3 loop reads CASSFPWAEGETQYF. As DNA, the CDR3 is TGTGCCAGCAGCTTCCCATGGGCCGAGGGGGAGACCCAGTACTTC.

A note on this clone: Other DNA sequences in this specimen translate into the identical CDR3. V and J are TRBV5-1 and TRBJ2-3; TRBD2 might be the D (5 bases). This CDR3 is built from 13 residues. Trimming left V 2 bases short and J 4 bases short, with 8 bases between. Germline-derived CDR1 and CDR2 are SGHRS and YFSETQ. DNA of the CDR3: TGCGCCAGCAGCTTAGGTAGCGCAGATACGCAGTATTTT. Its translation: CASSLGSADTQYF.

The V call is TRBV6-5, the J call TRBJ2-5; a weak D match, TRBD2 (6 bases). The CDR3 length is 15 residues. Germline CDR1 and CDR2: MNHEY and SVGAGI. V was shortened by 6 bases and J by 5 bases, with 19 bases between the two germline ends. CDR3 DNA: TGTGCCAGCAGCCTACCTAGCTCGGGGGTGGAGACCCAGTACTTC. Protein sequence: CASSLPSSGVETQYF.

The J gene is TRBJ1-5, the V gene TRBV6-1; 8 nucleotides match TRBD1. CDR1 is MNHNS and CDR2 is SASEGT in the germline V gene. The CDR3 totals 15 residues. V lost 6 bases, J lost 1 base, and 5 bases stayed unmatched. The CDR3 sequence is CASRQRQGSNQPQHF. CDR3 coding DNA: TGTGCCAGCAGACAACGACAGGGGAGCAATCAGCCCCAGCATTTT.